Included here is one T cell receptor beta chain sequence, with context. The antigen is unknown. Clones were read by immunoSEQ multiplex PCR, and TCRdb kept only the in-frame ones, dropping some. This sample has some 450,000 clones, with roughly three quarters found just once. The source of the sample is a study of shared clonotypes between healthy human individuals. The CDR3 loop spans 14 amino acids. Germline-derived CDR1 and CDR2 are SGHTA and FQGNSA. Trimming cost V 5 bases and J 7 bases, with 14 bases left between them. Donors comprised only Caucasian adults living in Nashville, Tennessee. Points from the study as a whole: Tissue TCR repertoires likely differ from these blood-only repertoires. Few donors limited the genetic and exposure-history diversity represented.

The origin of this receptor is a woman in her thirties or forties in good health. Some clones in this sample may be carry-over from other donors' samples. The chain links TRBV7-2 to TRBJ1-4; weak D call: TRBD1 (6 bases). Input material: PBMCs. The CDR3 is CASSKKGVFEKLFF. DNA of the CDR3: TGTGCCAGCAGCAAAAAGGGGGTGTTTGAAAAACTGTTTTTT. Using reference TRBV7-2 and TRBJ1-4 for the parts outside the CDR3, the full variable domain is GAGVSQSPSNKVTEKGKDVELRCDPISGHTALYWYRQSLGQGLEFLIYFQGNSAPDKSGLPSDRFSAERTGGSVSTLTIQRTQQEDSAVYLCASSKKGVFEKLFFGSGTQLSVL.